What follows are 5 T cell receptor beta chains derived from one specimen sequenced in a study of OX40 agonist ivuxolimab in advanced cancers. Libraries were prepared by immunoSEQ multiplex PCR; TCRdb keeps only in-frame clonotypes and omits some of them. Counted here are over 65,000 clones, about 92% occurring once; the ten biggest clones make up 1.5% to 2%. The specimen was CD4+ or CD8+ T cells sorted from blood, collected in a trial of the OX40 agonist ivuxolimab. These receptors originate from an adult with an advanced solid tumor such as melanoma, head and neck, liver or kidney cancer.

This clone was seen a few times. The V call is TRBV18, the J call TRBJ2-7; D not resolved. CDR1 is KGHSH and CDR2 is LQKENI in the germline V gene. The CDR3 runs to 15 residues. V was shortened by 3 bases and J by 4 bases, with 16 bases between the two germline ends. The CDR3 protein is CASSPSFLDNYEQYF. The CDR3 DNA reads as TGTGCCAGCTCACCCAGTTTTCTTGACAATTACGAGCAGTACTTC. Full variable domain (remainder filled in from reference TRBV18 and TRBJ2-7): NAGVMQNPRHLVRRRGQEARLRCSPMKGHSHVYWYRQLPEEGLKFMVYLQKENIIDESGMPKERFSAEFPKEGPSILRIQQVVRGDSAAYFCASSPSFLDNYEQYFGPGTRLTVT.

The CDR3 DNA reads as TGTGCCAGCAGCTTGCGGCGGGTTCTCTCCTACGAGCAGTACTTC. This encodes CASSLRRVLSYEQYF. The rearrangement links TRBV5-8 to TRBJ2-7; possibly TRBD2 for D (5 bases). CDR1 is SGHTS, CDR2 YDEGEE, per germline. V lost 1 base and J lost 0, with 11 bases in between. The CDR3 totals 15 residues.

The J gene is TRBJ1-1, the V gene TRBV4-1, with 7 bases lining up with TRBD1. Germline values: CDR1 MGHRA, CDR2 YSYEKL. Trimming took 4 bases from V and 5 from J; bases not matched to a gene: 13. The CDR3 consists of 16 residues. The CDR3 region has the DNA TGCGCCAGCAGCCCAGGGAGGGGGCAATGGCGGACTGAAGCTTTCTTT. It translates to CASSPGRGQWRTEAFF.

V usage is TRBV7-2 and J usage is TRBJ1-1; D is undetermined. V lost 7 bases, J lost 3 bases, and 12 bases lay in between. The CDR3 is made up of 13 amino acids. CDR1 and CDR2 (germline): SGHTA, FQGNSA. Here the CDR3 reads CASTFYRDTEAFF. In DNA, the CDR3 is TGTGCCAGCACCTTTTACCGGGACACTGAAGCTTTCTTT.

The chain uses TRBV11-3 and TRBJ2-2, with TRBD2 as a possible D gene (6 bases). CDR1 is SGHNT and CDR2 is YENEEA in the germline V gene. V dropped 4 bases and J dropped 0 bases, with 15 bases sitting between them. The CDR3 has 17 residues. The DNA of the CDR3 is TGTGCCAGCAGCTCCGGGAGAAGTGTCGCGAACACCGGGGAGCTGTTTTTT. It translates to CASSSGRSVANTGELFF. The whole variable domain, filled in from reference TRBV11-3 and TRBJ2-2, reads EAGVVQSPRYKIIEKKQPVAFWCNPISGHNTLYWYLQNLGQGPELLIRYENEEAVDDSQLPKDRFSAERLKGVDSTLKIQPAELGDSAVYLCASSSGRSVANTGELFFGEGSRLTVL.